The clone carrying this T cell receptor (beta chain) has at least ten counts. What it binds is not known. TCRdb processed the 5' RACE reads anew with MiXCR; each CDR3 protein has one entry. The sample shows tens of thousands of distinct CDR3 sequences, less than 6% of them seen only once. Germline assignment: CDR1 SGHRS and CDR2 YFSETQ. This CDR3 comprises 15 residues. After removal of 4 bases from V and 2 bases from J, the junction contained 6 bases not matched to a gene. This sample is drawn from a study of CD8 T cells in ankylosing spondylitis. Findings and caveats of the study: Ankylosing spondylitis blood appeared to be characterized by a TCR beta motif of 8 or 9 highly homologous variants. Reportedly, matched ankylosing spondylitis synovial fluid was significantly enriched for disease-linked clones. Disease-linked clones were CD8+ and relatively rare in peripheral blood.

This receptor was obtained from a male donor with ankylosing spondylitis or in good health (not recorded which). V gene TRBV5-1 combines with J gene TRBJ1-3; 7 bases align to TRBD1. The specimen was blood, either unsorted or a sorted T cell fraction (not recorded which). In nucleotides, the CDR3 is TGCGCCAGCAGCCAAACACAGGGGACTGGAAACACCATATATTTT. It encodes CASSQTQGTGNTIYF.